This TCR beta chain derives from a study of tumor and adjacent non-tumor tissue in lung cancer. Study-wide results and limits: Top 100 clones took a larger repertoire share in normal lung.

RNA was extracted from bulk tissue without any cell sorting. This non-tumor lung sample came from over 3 cm beyond the tumor edge. This clonotype was seen more than once but under ten times. The target antigen is unknown. Three rounds of nested PCR, following a modified ARM-PCR protocol, produced the TCRbeta library. TCRdb passed the multiplex PCR reads through MiXCR, listing each CDR3 protein once. Of around 40,000 distinct CDR3 sequences in the sample, roughly 66% were seen once. The CDR3 is made up of 15 amino acids. Trimming pared 1 base from V and 3 bases from J, leaving 13 bases between. CDR1 and CDR2 (germline): GTSNPN, SVGIG (reference sequence).

This receptor was taken from a man aged 50 to 60 with non-small cell lung cancer. The chain recombines TRBV30 with TRBJ2-1; tentative D call: TRBD2 (5 bases). The sequenced sample was distant non-tumor lung tissue. The CDR3 DNA is TGTGCCTGGAGTGGCTCCGTTGACTACTACAATGAGCAGTTCTTC. This gives the protein CAWSGSVDYYNEQFF.